A single sample gave rise to the 12 T cell receptor beta chains below, sequenced in a study of cytomegalovirus exposure and HLA in healthy donors. The PCR made use of 60 Vbeta and 13 Jbeta primers. The assay was immunoSEQ multiplex PCR, and TCRdb's table has in-frame clones only and misses some. The sample records fewer than 200,000 clones, 75% to 85% being singletons. The sample consisted of PBMCs. Source of these receptors: a young woman in good health and CMV-seropositive.

This clone was detected a few times. The gene calls are TRBV4-2 and TRBJ2-1, with D perhaps matching TRBD2 (5 bases). The germline gives CDR1 LGHNA, CDR2 YNFKEQ. This CDR3 is 16 amino acids long. Trimming took 0 bases from V and 7 from J, leaving 16 bases between them. CDR3 nucleotides: TGTGCCAGCAGCCAAGACGGTTCGGCGGGTCGGAATGAGCAGTTCTTC. As protein: CASSQDGSAGRNEQFF.

The chain employs TRBV18 and TRBJ1-1; 8 bases line up with TRBD1. The CDR3 covers 14 residues. Trimming took 5 bases from V and 3 from J; bases not matched to a gene: 5. Germline values: CDR1 KGHSH, CDR2 LQKENI. The CDR3 is CASSETGAYTEAFF. For the CDR3, the DNA is TGTGCCAGCTCAGAGACAGGGGCTTACACTGAAGCTTTCTTT.

The chain employs TRBV5-1 and TRBJ2-1; 8 bases agree with TRBD2. The CDR3 contains 13 residues. Trimming at V came to 6 bases and at J to 5 bases, leaving 4 bases not matched to a gene. Germline-derived CDR1 and CDR2 are SGHRS and YFSETQ. In nucleotides, the CDR3 is TGCGCCAGCAACGAGCGGGGGAACAATGAGCAGTTCTTC. Translating gives CASNERGNNEQFF.

The V and J genes are TRBV29-1 and TRBJ2-3; 9 nucleotides agree with TRBD2. After removal of 4 bases from V and 2 bases from J, the junction contained 4 bases not matched to a gene. The CDR3 is 14 residues long. Germline values: CDR1 SQVTM, CDR2 ANQGSEA. The DNA for the CDR3 is TGCAGCGTTGTGGTAGCGGGAGCCACAGATACGCAGTATTTT. This gives the protein CSVVVAGATDTQYF.

The chain couples TRBV5-1 to TRBJ2-5; 8 bases are a match to TRBD2. V trimming: 3 bases; J trimming: 1 base; junction bases outside the gene matches: 8. The CDR3 length is 16 residues. Looked up from germline, CDR1 is SGHRS and CDR2 is YFSETQ. DNA of the CDR3: TGCGCCAGCAGCTCGTCGACTAGCGTGGGCCAAGAGACCCAGTACTTC. Translating it yields CASSSSTSVGQETQYF.

The rearrangement uses TRBV4-2 and TRBJ2-1; 8 bases are a match to TRBD2. V lost 1 base and J lost 4; bases outside the gene matches: 6. CDR1 LGHNA and CDR2 YNFKEQ come from the germline V gene. The CDR3 sequence is 16 residues long. The CDR3 coding sequence is TGTGCCAGCAGCCAAGGGGGACTAGAGGGTTACAATGAGCAGTTCTTC. This codes for CASSQGGLEGYNEQFF.

To note about this clone: The junction shows a germline mismatch at one end, possibly a read error. The rearrangement links TRBV7-9 to TRBJ1-2, with 7 bases that match TRBD1. The CDR3 runs 15 residues. Germline CDR1 is SEHNR and CDR2 is FQNEAQ (reference sequence). DNA for the CDR3: TGTTCCAGCAGCCCAAGGGTCGACAGGGCCGGTGGCTACACCTTC. This codes for CSSSPRVDRAGGYTF.

DNA for the CDR3: TGCAGCGTGACTAGTTTAGCTACGCAGTATTTT. Translation: CSVTSLATQYF. The chain has TRBV29-1 and TRBJ2-3; the D gene is possibly TRBD2 (6 bases). The CDR3 contains 11 residues. CDR1 and CDR2 from the germline V gene are SQVTM and ANQGSEA. Trimming shortened V by 6 bases and J by 8 bases, and 12 bases separated the two germline ends.

The rearrangement joins TRBV5-1 to TRBJ1-2, with 9 bases lining up with TRBD1. CDR1 and CDR2 (germline): SGHRS, YFSETQ. J was trimmed by 7 bases and V by 0 bases; bases with no gene match: 4. The CDR3 has 14 residues. CDR3 sequence: CASSLEQGASGYTF. The DNA of the CDR3 is TGCGCCAGCAGCTTGGAACAGGGGGCGAGTGGCTACACCTTC.

The table lists this clone with a few counts. The J gene is TRBJ2-5, the V gene TRBV2; 9 positions agree with TRBD1. Germline CDR1 is SNHLY and CDR2 is FYNNEI. The CDR3 is 14 residues long. J was trimmed by 3 bases and V by 6 bases; bases with no gene match: 5. The CDR3 DNA reads as TGTGCCAGCAGAGCTGACAGGGGGGAAGAGACCCAGTACTTC. Encoded protein: CASRADRGEETQYF. The full variable domain, in which reference TRBV2 and TRBJ2-5 provide the parts outside the CDR3, is EPEVTQTPSHQVTQMGQEVILRCVPISNHLYFYWYRQILGQKVEFLVSFYNNEISEKSEIFDDQFSVERPDGSNFTLKIRSTKLEDSAMYFCASRADRGEETQYFGPGTRLLVL.

The V call is TRBV7-9, the J call TRBJ1-2; 7 bases agree with TRBD1. Germline CDR1 reads SEHNR; CDR2 reads FQNEAQ (reference sequence). The CDR3 totals 16 residues. Trimming cost V 3 bases and J 6 bases; bases outside gene matches: 13. This CDR3 reads CASSFVRQGLVDGYTF. CDR3 coding DNA: TGTGCCAGCAGCTTTGTCCGACAGGGATTGGTCGATGGCTACACCTTC. Based on the CDR3 plus reference TRBV7-9 and TRBJ1-2, the full variable domain is DTGVSQNPRHKITKRGQNVTFRCDPISEHNRLYWYRQTLGQGPEFLTYFQNEAQLEKSRLLSDRFSAERPKGSFSTLEIQRTEQGDSAMYLCASSFVRQGLVDGYTFGSGTRLTVV.

The chain links TRBV5-5 to TRBJ2-7; TRBD2 matches 11 bases. Trimming removed 1 base from V and 2 bases from J; junction bases left unmatched: 8. The germline gives CDR1 SGHKS, CDR2 YYEKEE (reference sequence). The CDR3 sequence is 17 residues long. This chain's CDR3 is CASSLRLAGGLTYEQYF. DNA for the CDR3: TGTGCCAGCAGCTTGAGGCTAGCGGGGGGCCTTACCTACGAGCAGTACTTC.